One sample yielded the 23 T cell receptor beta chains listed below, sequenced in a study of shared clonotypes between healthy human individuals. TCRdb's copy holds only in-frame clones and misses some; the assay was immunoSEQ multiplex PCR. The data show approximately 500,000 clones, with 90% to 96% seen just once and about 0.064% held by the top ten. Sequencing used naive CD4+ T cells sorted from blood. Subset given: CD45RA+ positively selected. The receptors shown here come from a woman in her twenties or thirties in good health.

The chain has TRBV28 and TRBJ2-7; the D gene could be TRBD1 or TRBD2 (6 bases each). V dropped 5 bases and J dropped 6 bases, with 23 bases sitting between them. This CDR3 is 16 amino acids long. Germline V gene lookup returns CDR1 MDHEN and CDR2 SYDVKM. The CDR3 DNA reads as TGTGCCAGCAGTCCGCATAGGGGGGCCGCTAGGTCCGAGCAGTACTTC. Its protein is CASSPHRGAARSEQYF.

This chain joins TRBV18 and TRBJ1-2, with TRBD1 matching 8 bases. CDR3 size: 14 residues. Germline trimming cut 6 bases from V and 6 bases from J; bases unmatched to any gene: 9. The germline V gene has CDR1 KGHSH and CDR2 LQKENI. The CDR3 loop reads CASSHSEQGDGYTF. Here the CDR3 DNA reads TGTGCCAGCTCTCATTCAGAACAGGGGGATGGCTACACCTTC. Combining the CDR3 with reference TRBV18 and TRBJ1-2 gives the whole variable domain NAGVMQNPRHLVRRRGQEARLRCSPMKGHSHVYWYRQLPEEGLKFMVYLQKENIIDESGMPKERFSAEFPKEGPSILRIQQVVRGDSAAYFCASSHSEQGDGYTFGSGTRLTVV.

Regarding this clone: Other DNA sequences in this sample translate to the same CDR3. CDR3 in amino acids: CASSLREKLFF. The CDR3 DNA reads as TGTGCCAGCAGTCTCCGGGAAAAACTGTTTTTT. The chain joins TRBV28 to TRBJ1-4; D remains unclear. Germline CDR1 is MDHEN and CDR2 is SYDVKM. This CDR3 has 11 residues. Trimming took 5 bases from V and 8 from J, leaving 6 bases between them. The entire variable domain, with the rest obtained from reference TRBV28 and TRBJ1-4, is as follows: DVKVTQSSRYLVKRTGEKVFLECVQDMDHENMFWYRQDPGLGLRLIYFSYDVKMKEKGDIPEGYSVSREKKERFSLILESASTNQTSMYLCASSLREKLFFGSGTQLSVL.

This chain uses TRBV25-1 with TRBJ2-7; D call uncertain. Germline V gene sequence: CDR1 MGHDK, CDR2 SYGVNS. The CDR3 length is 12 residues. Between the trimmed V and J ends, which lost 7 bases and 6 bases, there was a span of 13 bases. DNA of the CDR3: TGTGCCAGCATCTCCGTGGGGTCCGAGCAGTACTTC. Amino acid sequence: CASISVGSEQYF.

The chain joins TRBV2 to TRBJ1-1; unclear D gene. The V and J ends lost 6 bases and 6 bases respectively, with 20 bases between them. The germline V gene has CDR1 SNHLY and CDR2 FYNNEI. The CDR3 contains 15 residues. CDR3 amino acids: CASSETQTFVAEAFF. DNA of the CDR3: TGTGCCAGCAGCGAAACCCAGACCTTCGTGGCTGAAGCTTTCTTT.

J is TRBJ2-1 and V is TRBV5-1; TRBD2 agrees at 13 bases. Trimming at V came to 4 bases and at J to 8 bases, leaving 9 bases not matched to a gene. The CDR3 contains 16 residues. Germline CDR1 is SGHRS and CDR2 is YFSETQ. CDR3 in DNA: TGCGCCAGCAGCCAAGGGACTAGCGGGGTCTTGGATGAGCAGTTCTTC. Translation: CASSQGTSGVLDEQFF.

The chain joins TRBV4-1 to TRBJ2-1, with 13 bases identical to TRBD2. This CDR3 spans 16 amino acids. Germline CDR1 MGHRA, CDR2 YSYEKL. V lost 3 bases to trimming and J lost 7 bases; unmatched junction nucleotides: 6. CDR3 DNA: TGCGCCAGCAGCCAGATACTAGCGGGAGGGTGGAATGAGCAGTTCTTC. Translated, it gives CASSQILAGGWNEQFF.

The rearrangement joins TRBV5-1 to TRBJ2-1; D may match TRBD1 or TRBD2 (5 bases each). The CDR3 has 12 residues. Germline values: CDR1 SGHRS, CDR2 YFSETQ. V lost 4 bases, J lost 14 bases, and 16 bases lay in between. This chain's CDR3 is CASSPGIRGEFF. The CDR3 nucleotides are TGCGCCAGCAGCCCGGGGATTAGAGGGGAGTTCTTC.

CDR3 DNA sequence: TGCGCCAGCAGCTTGAACCATGGCCCTGAAGCTTTCTTT. Protein: CASSLNHGPEAFF. The rearrangement uses TRBV5-1 and TRBJ1-1; D remains ambiguous. The CDR3 is 13 residues long. The V and J ends lost 1 base and 6 bases respectively, with 10 bases between them. In germline, CDR1 is SGHRS, CDR2 YFSETQ.

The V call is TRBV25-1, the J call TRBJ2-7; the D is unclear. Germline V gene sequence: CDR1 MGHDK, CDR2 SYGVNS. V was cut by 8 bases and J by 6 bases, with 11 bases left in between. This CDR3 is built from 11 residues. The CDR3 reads CASSVLSEQYF. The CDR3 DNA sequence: TGTGCCAGCTCCGTGCTGAGCGAGCAGTACTTC.

The CDR3 nucleotides are TGTGCCAGCAGCGTAGCCCCCGCCTACGAGCAGTACTTC. This translates into CASSVAPAYEQYF. The V and J genes are TRBV9 and TRBJ2-7, with unresolved D. The CDR3 covers 13 residues. V was clipped by 0 bases and J by 2 bases, with 6 bases between them. From germline, CDR1 is SGDLS and CDR2 YYNGEE.

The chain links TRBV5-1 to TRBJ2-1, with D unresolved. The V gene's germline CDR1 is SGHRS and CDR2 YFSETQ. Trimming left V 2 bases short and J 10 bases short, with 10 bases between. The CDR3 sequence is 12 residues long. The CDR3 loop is CASSFVGGEQFF. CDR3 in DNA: TGCGCCAGCAGCTTTGTAGGCGGCGAGCAGTTCTTC.

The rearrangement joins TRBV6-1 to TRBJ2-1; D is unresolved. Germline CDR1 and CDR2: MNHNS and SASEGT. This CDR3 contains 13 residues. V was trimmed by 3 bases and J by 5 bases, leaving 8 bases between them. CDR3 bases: TGTGCCAGCAGTGACCGTAGGGACAATGAGCAGTTCTTC. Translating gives CASSDRRDNEQFF.

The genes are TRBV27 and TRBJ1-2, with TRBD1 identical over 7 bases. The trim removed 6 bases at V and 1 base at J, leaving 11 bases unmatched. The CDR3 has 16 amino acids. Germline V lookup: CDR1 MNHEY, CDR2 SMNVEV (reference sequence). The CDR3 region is CASRSTGSGINYGYTF. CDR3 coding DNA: TGTGCCAGCAGGTCGACAGGGTCGGGTATTAACTATGGCTACACCTTC.

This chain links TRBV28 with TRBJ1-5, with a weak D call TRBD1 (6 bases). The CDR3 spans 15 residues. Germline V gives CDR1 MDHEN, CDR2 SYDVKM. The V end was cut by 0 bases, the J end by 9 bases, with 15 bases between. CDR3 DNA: TGTGCCAGCAGTTTATGGGGGGCGGCTGGTGGGCCCCAGCATTTT. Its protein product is CASSLWGAAGGPQHF.

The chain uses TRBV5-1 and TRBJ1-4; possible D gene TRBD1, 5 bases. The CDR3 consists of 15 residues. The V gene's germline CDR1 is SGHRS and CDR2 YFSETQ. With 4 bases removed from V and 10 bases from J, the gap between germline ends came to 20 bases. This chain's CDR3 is CASSVGPAARGKLFF. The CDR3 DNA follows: TGCGCCAGCAGCGTGGGACCGGCCGCGAGGGGAAAACTGTTTTTT.

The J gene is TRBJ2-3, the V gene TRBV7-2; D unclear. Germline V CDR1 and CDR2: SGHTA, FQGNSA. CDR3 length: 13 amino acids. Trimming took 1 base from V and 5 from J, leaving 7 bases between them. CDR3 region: CASSLGLVDTQYF. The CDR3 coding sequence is TGTGCCAGCAGCTTAGGGTTAGTAGATACGCAGTATTTT.

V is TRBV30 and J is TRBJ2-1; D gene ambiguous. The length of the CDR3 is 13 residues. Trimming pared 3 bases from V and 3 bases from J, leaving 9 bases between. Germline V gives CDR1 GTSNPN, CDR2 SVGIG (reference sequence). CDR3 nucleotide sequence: TGTGCCTGGAGCCCTGAGGTCTACAATGAGCAGTTCTTC. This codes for CAWSPEVYNEQFF.

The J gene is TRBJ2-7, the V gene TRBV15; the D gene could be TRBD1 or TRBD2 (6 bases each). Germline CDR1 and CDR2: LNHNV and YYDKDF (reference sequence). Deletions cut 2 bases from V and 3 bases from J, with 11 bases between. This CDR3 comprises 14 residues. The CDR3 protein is CATSRRGPDYEQYF. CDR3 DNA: TGTGCCACCAGCAGACGGGGGCCGGACTACGAGCAGTACTTC.

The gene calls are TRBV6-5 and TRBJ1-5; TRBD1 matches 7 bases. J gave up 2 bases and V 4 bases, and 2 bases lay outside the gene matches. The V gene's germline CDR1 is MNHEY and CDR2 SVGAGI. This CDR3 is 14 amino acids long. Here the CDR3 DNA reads TGTGCCAGCAGTTTCGACAGGGGCAATCAGCCCCAGCATTTT. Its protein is CASSFDRGNQPQHF.

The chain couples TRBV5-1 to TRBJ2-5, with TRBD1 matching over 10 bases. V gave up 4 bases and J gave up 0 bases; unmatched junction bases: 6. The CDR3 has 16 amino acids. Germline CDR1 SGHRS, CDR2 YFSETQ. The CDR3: CASSAPGQGYQETQYF. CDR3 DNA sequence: TGCGCCAGCAGCGCTCCGGGACAGGGGTACCAAGAGACCCAGTACTTC.

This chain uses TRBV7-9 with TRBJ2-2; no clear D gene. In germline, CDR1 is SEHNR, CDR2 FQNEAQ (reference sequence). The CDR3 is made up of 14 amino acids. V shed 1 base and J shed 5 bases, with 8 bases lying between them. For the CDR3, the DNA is TGTGCCAGCAGCTTAGGGGTTACAACCGGGGAGCTGTTTTTT. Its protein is CASSLGVTTGELFF. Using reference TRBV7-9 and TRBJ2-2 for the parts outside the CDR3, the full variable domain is DTGVSQNPRHKITKRGQNVTFRCDPISEHNRLYWYRQTLGQGPEFLTYFQNEAQLEKSRLLSDRFSAERPKGSFSTLEIQRTEQGDSAMYLCASSLGVTTGELFFGEGSRLTVL.

For the CDR3, the DNA is TGTGCCACCAGCAGAGATAAGGCAGAAGAGACCCAGTACTTC. Amino acids: CATSRDKAEETQYF. V is TRBV15 and J is TRBJ2-5; D unclear. Germline V gene data show CDR1 as LNHNV and CDR2 as YYDKDF (reference sequence). Trimming took off 0 bases at V and 3 bases at J, with 8 bases between the two ends. This CDR3 has 14 residues.